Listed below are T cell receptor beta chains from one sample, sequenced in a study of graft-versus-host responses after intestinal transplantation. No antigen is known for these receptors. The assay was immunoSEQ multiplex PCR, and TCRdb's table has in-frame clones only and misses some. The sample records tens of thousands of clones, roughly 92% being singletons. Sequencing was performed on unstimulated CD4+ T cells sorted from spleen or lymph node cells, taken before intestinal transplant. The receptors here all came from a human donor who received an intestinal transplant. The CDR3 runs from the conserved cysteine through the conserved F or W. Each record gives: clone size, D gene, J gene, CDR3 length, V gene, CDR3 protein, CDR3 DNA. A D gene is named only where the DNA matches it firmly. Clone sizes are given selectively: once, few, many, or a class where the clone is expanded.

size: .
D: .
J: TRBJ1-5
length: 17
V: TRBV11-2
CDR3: CASSPPTDMYSNQPQHF
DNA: TGTGCCAGCAGCCCTCCTACGGACATGTATAGCAATCAGCCCCAGCATTTT

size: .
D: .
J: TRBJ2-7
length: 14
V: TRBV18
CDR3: CASSPGTVHYEQYF
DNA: TGTGCCAGCTCACCGGGGACTGTTCATTACGAGCAGTACTTC

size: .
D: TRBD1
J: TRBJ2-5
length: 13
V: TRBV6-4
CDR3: CASSADRAETQYF
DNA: TGTGCCAGCAGTGCCGACAGGGCGGAGACCCAGTACTTC

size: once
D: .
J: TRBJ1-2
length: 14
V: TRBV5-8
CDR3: CASSFGTRAYGYTF
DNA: TGTGCCAGCAGCTTCGGTACACGGGCCTATGGCTACACCTTC

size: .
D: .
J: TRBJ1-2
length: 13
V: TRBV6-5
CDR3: CASSYTRNYGYTF
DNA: TGTGCCAGCAGTTACACACGGAACTATGGCTACACCTTC

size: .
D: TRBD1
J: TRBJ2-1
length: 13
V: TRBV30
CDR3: CACQGQAYNEQFF
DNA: TGTGCCTGCCAGGGACAGGCTTACAATGAGCAGTTCTTC

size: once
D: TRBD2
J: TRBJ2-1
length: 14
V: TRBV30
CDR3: CAWRERGGLGEQFF
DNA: TGTGCCTGGAGAGAGCGGGGAGGGTTGGGAGAGCAGTTCTTC

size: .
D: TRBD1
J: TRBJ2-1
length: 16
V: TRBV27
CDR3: CASSLGGGTGEYEQFF
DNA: TGTGCCAGCAGTTTGGGGGGCGGGACAGGGGAGTATGAGCAGTTCTTC

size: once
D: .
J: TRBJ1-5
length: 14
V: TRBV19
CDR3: CASSMAGGNQPQHF
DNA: TGTGCCAGTAGTATGGCAGGTGGGAATCAGCCCCAGCATTTT

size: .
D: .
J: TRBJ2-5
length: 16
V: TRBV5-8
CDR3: CASSFLTIGGQETQYF
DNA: TGTGCCAGCAGCTTTCTTACTATCGGGGGACAAGAGACCCAGTACTTC

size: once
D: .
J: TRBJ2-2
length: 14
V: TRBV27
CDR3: CASRDWDHTGELFF
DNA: TGTGCCAGCAGGGACTGGGACCACACCGGGGAGCTGTTTTTT

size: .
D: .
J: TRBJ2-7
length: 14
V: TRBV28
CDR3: CASSLWARDGEQYF
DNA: TGTGCCAGCAGTTTATGGGCCAGGGATGGCGAGCAGTACTTC

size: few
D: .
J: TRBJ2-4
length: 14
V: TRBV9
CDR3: CASSVEVAKNIQYF
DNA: TGTGCCAGCAGCGTAGAGGTAGCCAAAAACATTCAGTACTTC

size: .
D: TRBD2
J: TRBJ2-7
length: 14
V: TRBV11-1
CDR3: CASSLSGNIGEQYF
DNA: TGTGCCAGCAGCCTAAGCGGGAACATAGGCGAGCAGTACTTC

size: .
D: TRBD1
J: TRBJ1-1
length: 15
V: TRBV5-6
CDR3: CASSQGEFGGTEAFF
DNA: TGTGCCAGCAGCCAGGGGGAATTCGGTGGCACTGAAGCTTTCTTT

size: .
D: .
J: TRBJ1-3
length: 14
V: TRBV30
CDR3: CAWTPGFPGHTIYF
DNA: TGTGCCTGGACACCAGGGTTTCCAGGACACACCATATATTTT

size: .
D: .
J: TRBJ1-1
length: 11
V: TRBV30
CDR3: CAWEKTTYAFF
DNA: TGTGCCTGGGAGAAGACGACTTATGCTTTCTTT

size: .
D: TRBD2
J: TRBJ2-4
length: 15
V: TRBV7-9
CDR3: CASSLEAGVKNIQYF
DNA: TGTGCCAGCAGCTTAGAAGCGGGAGTCAAAAACATTCAGTACTTC

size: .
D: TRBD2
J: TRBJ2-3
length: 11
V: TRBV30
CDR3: CAWQTSGTQYF
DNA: TGTGCCTGGCAGACTAGCGGGACGCAGTATTTT

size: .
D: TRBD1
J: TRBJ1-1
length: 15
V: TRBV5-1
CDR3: CASSFTSGTGSQAFF
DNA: TGCGCCAGCAGCTTCACATCCGGGACAGGATCTCAAGCTTTCTTT

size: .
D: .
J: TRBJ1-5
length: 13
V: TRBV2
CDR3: CASSAWVNQPQHF
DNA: TGTGCCAGCAGTGCCTGGGTAAATCAGCCCCAGCATTTT

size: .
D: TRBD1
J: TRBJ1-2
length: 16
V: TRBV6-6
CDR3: CASSYSALQGDYGYTF
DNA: TGTGCCAGCAGTTACTCTGCTCTACAGGGGGACTATGGCTACACCTTC

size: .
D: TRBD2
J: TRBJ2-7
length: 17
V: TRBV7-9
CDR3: CASSLVGLAGLSYEQYF
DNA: TGTGCCAGCAGCTTAGTGGGGCTAGCGGGATTATCCTACGAGCAGTACTTC

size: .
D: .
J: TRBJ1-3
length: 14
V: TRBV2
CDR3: CASSLKTAGNTIYF
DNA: TGTGCCAGCAGTCTTAAGACGGCTGGAAACACCATATATTTT

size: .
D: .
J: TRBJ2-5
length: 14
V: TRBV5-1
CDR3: CASQRGVTQETQYF
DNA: TGCGCCAGCCAAAGGGGGGTTACCCAAGAGACCCAGTACTTC

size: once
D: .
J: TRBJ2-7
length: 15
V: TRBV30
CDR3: CAWTRGVGSPYEQYF
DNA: TGTGCCTGGACTCGAGGGGTAGGGTCCCCCTACGAGCAGTACTTC

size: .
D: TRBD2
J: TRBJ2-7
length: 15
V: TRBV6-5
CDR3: CASRKGLAELYEQYF
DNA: TGTGCCAGCAGAAAAGGACTAGCGGAGCTCTACGAGCAGTACTTC

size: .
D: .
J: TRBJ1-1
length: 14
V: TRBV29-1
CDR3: CSVRMAGDWAEAFF
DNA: TGCAGCGTTAGGATGGCCGGGGATTGGGCTGAAGCTTTCTTT

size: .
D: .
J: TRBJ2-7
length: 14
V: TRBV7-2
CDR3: CASSVDIIRYEQYF
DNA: TGTGCCAGCAGCGTCGACATCATCCGATACGAGCAGTACTTC

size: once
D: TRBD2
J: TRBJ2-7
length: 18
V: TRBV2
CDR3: CASSAAGLGLAGVYEQYF
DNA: TGTGCCAGCAGTGCCGCTGGACTCGGACTAGCGGGAGTCTACGAGCAGTACTTC

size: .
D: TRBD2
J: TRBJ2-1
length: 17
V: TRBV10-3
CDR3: CAISEPGLAGGYNEQFF
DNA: TGTGCCATCAGTGAGCCGGGACTAGCGGGAGGGTACAATGAGCAGTTCTTC

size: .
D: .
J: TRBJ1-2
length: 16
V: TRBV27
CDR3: CASQLVLSGTDYGYTF
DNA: TGTGCCAGCCAGCTGGTGTTGAGCGGGACGGACTATGGCTACACCTTC

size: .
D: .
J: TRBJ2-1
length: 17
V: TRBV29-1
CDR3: CSVEGGKNLSSYNEQFF
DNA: TGCAGCGTAGAGGGGGGTAAAAACCTGAGCTCCTACAATGAGCAGTTCTTC

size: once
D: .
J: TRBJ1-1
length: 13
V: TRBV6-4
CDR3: CASSTGVNTEAFF
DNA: TGTGCCAGCAGCACGGGGGTGAACACTGAAGCTTTCTTT

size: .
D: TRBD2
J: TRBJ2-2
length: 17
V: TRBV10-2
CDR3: CASSEASGSGNTGELFF
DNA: TGCGCCAGCAGTGAGGCTAGCGGGAGTGGGAACACCGGGGAGCTGTTTTTT

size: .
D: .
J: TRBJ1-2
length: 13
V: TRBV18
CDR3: CASSPQSGDGYTF
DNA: TGTGCCAGCTCACCTCAATCAGGGGATGGCTACACCTTC

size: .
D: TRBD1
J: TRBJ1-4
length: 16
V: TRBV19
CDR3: CASSIGGTVGNEKLFF
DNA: TGTGCCAGTAGTATAGGCGGGACAGTAGGCAATGAAAAACTGTTTTTT

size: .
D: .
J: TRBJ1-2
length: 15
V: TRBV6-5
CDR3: CASISSGAWLLGYTF
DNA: TGTGCCAGCATCTCGTCCGGGGCTTGGCTGCTTGGCTACACCTTC

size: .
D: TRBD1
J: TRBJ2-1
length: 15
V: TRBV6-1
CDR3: CASSPGGTGGNEQFF
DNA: TGTGCCAGCTCCCCTGGGGGTACAGGGGGCAATGAGCAGTTCTTC

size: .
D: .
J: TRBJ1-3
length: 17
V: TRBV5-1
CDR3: CASSLALGGLSGNTIYF
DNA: TGCGCCAGCAGCTTGGCCCTCGGGGGGCTCTCTGGAAACACCATATATTTT

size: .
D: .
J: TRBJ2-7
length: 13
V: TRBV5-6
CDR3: CASSLDASYEQYF
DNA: TGTGCCAGCAGCTTGGACGCCAGCTACGAGCAGTACTTC

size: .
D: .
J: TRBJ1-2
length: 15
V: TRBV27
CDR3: CASSSPGEANYGYTF
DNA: TGTGCCAGCAGTTCCCCAGGAGAAGCTAACTATGGCTACACCTTC

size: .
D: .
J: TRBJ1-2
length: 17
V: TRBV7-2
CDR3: CASSLAADGLGWGGYTF
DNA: TGTGCCAGCAGCTTAGCTGCGGACGGACTAGGGTGGGGAGGCTACACCTTC

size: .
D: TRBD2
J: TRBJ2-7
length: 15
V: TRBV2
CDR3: CASRKTSGRADEQYF
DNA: TGTGCCAGCAGAAAGACTAGCGGGAGGGCCGACGAGCAGTACTTC

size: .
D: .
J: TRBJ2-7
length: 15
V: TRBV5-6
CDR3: CASSLGVRSGYEQYF
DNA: TGTGCCAGCAGCTTGGGGGTGCGGAGCGGATACGAGCAGTACTTC

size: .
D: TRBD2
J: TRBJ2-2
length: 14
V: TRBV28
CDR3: CASGLAGNTGELFF
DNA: TGTGCCAGCGGACTAGCGGGAAACACCGGGGAGCTGTTTTTT

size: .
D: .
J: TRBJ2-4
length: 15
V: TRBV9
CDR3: CASSADGGRTRLKYF
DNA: TGTGCCAGCAGCGCCGATGGGGGGCGGACTAGGTTAAAGTACTTC

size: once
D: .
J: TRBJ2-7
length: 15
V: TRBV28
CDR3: CASSPLRGLTYEQYF
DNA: TGTGCCAGCAGTCCCCTGCGGGGGCTAACCTACGAGCAGTACTTC

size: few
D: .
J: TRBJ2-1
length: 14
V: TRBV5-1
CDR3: CASSLASSYNEQFF
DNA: TGCGCCAGCAGCTTGGCGAGCTCCTACAATGAGCAGTTCTTC

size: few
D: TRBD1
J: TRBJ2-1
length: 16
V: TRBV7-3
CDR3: CASSLRRQGGINEQFF
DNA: TGTGCCAGCAGCTTAAGGCGACAGGGTGGAATCAATGAGCAGTTCTTC

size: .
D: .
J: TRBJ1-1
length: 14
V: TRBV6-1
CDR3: CASSGYGRGRWAFF
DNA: TGTGCCAGCAGTGGATACGGCAGGGGAAGATGGGCTTTCTTT